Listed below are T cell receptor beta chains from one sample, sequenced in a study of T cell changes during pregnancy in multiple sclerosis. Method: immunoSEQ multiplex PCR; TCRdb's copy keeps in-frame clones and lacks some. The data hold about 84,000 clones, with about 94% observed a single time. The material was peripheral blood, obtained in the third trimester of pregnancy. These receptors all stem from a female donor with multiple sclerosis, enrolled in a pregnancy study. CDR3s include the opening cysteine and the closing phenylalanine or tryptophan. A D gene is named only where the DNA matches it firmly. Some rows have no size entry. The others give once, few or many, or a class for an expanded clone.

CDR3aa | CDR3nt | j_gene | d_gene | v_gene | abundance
CASSQNRENPYEQYF | TGTGCCAGCAGCCAGAACAGGGAAAACCCCTACGAGCAGTACTTC | TRBJ2-7 | . | TRBV4-2 | .
CAWSVPGTGTYNEQFF | TGTGCCTGGAGTGTTCCCGGGACAGGGACATACAATGAGCAGTTCTTC | TRBJ2-1 | TRBD1 | TRBV30 | .
CSVEALKGQGEETQYF | TGCAGCGTTGAAGCTCTAAAGGGACAGGGGGAAGAGACCCAGTACTTC | TRBJ2-5 | TRBD1 | TRBV29-1 | .
CASSRQQGAGETQYF | TGCGCCAGCAGCCGTCAACAGGGGGCAGGGGAGACCCAGTACTTC | TRBJ2-5 | TRBD1 | TRBV5-1 | .
CAISDPTGSGQKLFF | TGTGCCATCAGTGACCCGACAGGTAGTGGGCAAAAACTGTTTTTT | TRBJ1-4 | . | TRBV10-3 | .
CASREGTYYTTTGELFF | TGTGCCAGCAGGGAGGGGACTTACTACACGACTACCGGGGAGCTGTTTTTT | TRBJ2-2 | . | TRBV2 | .
CASSVGHGGTEAFF | TGTGCCAGCAGCGTAGGTCATGGAGGCACTGAAGCTTTCTTT | TRBJ1-1 | . | TRBV9 | .
CASSVATRGSSTFETQYF | TGTGCCAGCAGCGTCGCCACTCGGGGGAGCTCTACTTTTGAGACCCAGTACTTC | TRBJ2-5 | . | TRBV9 | .
CASSIGEGSPLHF | TGTGCCAGTAGTATAGGGGAGGGGTCACCCCTCCACTTT | TRBJ1-6 | . | TRBV19 | .
CASSSLGTGDSSGANVLTF | TGTGCCAGCAGCTCCTTAGGGACAGGGGATAGCTCTGGGGCCAACGTCCTGACTTTC | TRBJ2-6 | TRBD1 | TRBV13 | .
CASSLGPSNQPQHF | TGTGCCAGCAGTTTAGGGCCTAGCAATCAGCCCCAGCATTTT | TRBJ1-5 | . | TRBV7-6 | .
CAISESGAGDVNIQYF | TGTGCCATCAGTGAGTCGGGAGCGGGGGATGTAAACATTCAGTACTTC | TRBJ2-4 | TRBD2 | TRBV10-3 | .
CASSWDGLAGDEDTQYF | TGTGCCAGCAGCTGGGATGGACTAGCGGGGGACGAAGATACGCAGTATTTT | TRBJ2-3 | TRBD2 | TRBV5-5 | .
CASSKHREADTEAFF | TGTGCCAGCAGCAAACACAGGGAAGCGGACACTGAAGCTTTCTTT | TRBJ1-1 | . | TRBV21-1 | once
CASSFQEGPHEQYF | TGTGCCAGCAGCTTTCAGGAAGGCCCCCACGAGCAGTACTTC | TRBJ2-7 | . | TRBV7-6 | .
CAISVSGGNQPQHF | TGTGCCATCAGTGTTTCGGGTGGCAATCAGCCCCAGCATTTT | TRBJ1-5 | . | TRBV10-3 | once
CAWRLANFPSYEQYF | TGTGCCTGGAGGCTAGCTAATTTCCCCTCCTACGAGCAGTACTTC | TRBJ2-7 | . | TRBV30 | .
CASSAGQGSTDTQYF | TGTGCCAGCAGTGCGGGACAGGGGAGCACAGATACGCAGTATTTT | TRBJ2-3 | TRBD1 | TRBV6-4 | .
CASSYSGLYQETQYF | TGTGCCAGCAGTTACTCCGGGTTGTACCAAGAGACCCAGTACTTC | TRBJ2-5 | . | TRBV6-5 | .
CASSELERGLPGELFF | TGTGCCAGCAGTGAATTAGAACGGGGACTACCCGGGGAGCTGTTTTTT | TRBJ2-2 | TRBD2 | TRBV2 | .
CASHMAGTYYGYTF | TGTGCCAGTCATATGGCGGGAACGTACTATGGCTACACCTTC | TRBJ1-2 | . | TRBV6-1 | .
CACTGDLGGYTF | TGTGCCTGTACAGGGGATTTAGGTGGCTACACCTTC | TRBJ1-2 | TRBD1 | TRBV30 | .
CASSLYSGGAYNSPLHF | TGTGCCAGCAGTTTATACTCGGGGGGGGCTTATAATTCACCCCTCCACTTT | TRBJ1-6 | . | TRBV27 | .
CASSTPTSEEQYF | TGTGCCAGCAGTACCCCTACTAGCGAGGAGCAGTACTTC | TRBJ2-7 | TRBD2 | TRBV27 | .
CASSLPRGSGDTDTQYF | TGTGCCAGCAGCTTACCTAGGGGTAGCGGGGACACAGATACGCAGTATTTT | TRBJ2-3 | TRBD2 | TRBV7-9 | .
CASCREGNQPQHF | TGTGCCAGTTGCAGAGAGGGCAATCAGCCCCAGCATTTT | TRBJ1-5 | . | TRBV2 | .
CASRRGQGGRKLFF | TGTGCCAGCAGACGGGGACAGGGCGGGAGAAAACTGTTTTTT | TRBJ1-4 | TRBD1 | TRBV2 | .
CASSPLGAGNTIYF | TGTGCCAGCAGTCCCCTGGGGGCGGGAAACACCATATATTTT | TRBJ1-3 | . | TRBV6-5 | .
CASSYSRQGDQPQHF | TGTGCCAGCAGTTACTCGAGACAGGGAGATCAGCCCCAGCATTTT | TRBJ1-5 | TRBD1 | TRBV6-5 | .
CASKGTGLSYEQYF | TGTGCCAGCAAGGGGACAGGACTCTCGTACGAGCAGTACTTC | TRBJ2-7 | TRBD1 | TRBV27 | .
CASSPDRSYTGELFF | TGTGCCAGCAGCCCGGACAGGAGTTACACCGGGGAGCTGTTTTTT | TRBJ2-2 | TRBD1 | TRBV7-6 | .
CASSLQGTIYF | TGTGCCAGCAGCTTACAGGGAACCATATATTTT | TRBJ1-3 | . | TRBV13 | .
CASSSDRQWEQYF | TGTGCCAGCAGTTCAGATCGACAGTGGGAGCAGTACTTC | TRBJ2-7 | . | TRBV6-6 | .
CASSSQGGSYEQYF | TGTGCCAGTAGTAGTCAGGGAGGATCCTACGAGCAGTACTTC | TRBJ2-7 | . | TRBV19 | .
CASSPGQLTTFSGNTIYF | TGTGCCAGCTCACCCGGACAGTTAACAACCTTCTCTGGAAACACCATATATTTT | TRBJ1-3 | . | TRBV18 | .
CASSDGSYTEAFF | TGTGCCAGCAGTGACGGTTCCTATACTGAAGCTTTCTTT | TRBJ1-1 | . | TRBV6-1 | .
CASSFQGIGNQPQHF | TGTGCCAGTAGTTTCCAGGGGATAGGCAATCAGCCCCAGCATTTT | TRBJ1-5 | . | TRBV19 | few
CASSKDQFYNSPLHF | TGTGCCAGCAGCAAAGATCAGTTCTATAATTCACCCCTCCACTTT | TRBJ1-6 | . | TRBV21-1 | .
CASMRAPNTGELFF | TGTGCCAGCATGCGGGCCCCGAACACCGGGGAGCTGTTTTTT | TRBJ2-2 | . | TRBV2 | few
CASSQEAVVFNQPQHF | TGTGCCAGCAGCCAAGAGGCAGTCGTCTTCAATCAGCCCCAGCATTTT | TRBJ1-5 | . | TRBV4-2 | .
CASRMDIDTGELFF | TGTGCCAGCAGGATGGACATCGACACCGGGGAGCTGTTTTTT | TRBJ2-2 | . | TRBV6-5 | .